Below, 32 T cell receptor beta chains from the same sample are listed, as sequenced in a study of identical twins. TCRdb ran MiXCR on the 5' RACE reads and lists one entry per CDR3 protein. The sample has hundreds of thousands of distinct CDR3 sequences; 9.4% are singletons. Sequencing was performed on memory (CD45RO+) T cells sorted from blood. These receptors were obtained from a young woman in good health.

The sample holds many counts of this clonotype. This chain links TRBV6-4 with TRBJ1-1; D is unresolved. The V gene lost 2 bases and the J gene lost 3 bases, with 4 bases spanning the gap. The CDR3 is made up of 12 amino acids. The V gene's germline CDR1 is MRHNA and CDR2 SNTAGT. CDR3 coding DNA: TGTGCCAGCAGTGACGGTCACACTGAAGCTTTCTTT. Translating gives CASSDGHTEAFF.

The CDR3 loop reads CASSNLRGNEQFF. In DNA form, the CDR3 reads TGTGCCAGCAGTAACCTCAGGGGAAATGAGCAGTTCTTC. This sequence joins TRBV6-2 or TRBV6-3 and TRBJ2-1; a weak D match, TRBD1 (6 bases). V was trimmed by 5 bases and J by 7 bases, leaving 12 bases between them. CDR1 and CDR2 (germline): MNHEY, SVGEGT. This CDR3 is 13 amino acids long.

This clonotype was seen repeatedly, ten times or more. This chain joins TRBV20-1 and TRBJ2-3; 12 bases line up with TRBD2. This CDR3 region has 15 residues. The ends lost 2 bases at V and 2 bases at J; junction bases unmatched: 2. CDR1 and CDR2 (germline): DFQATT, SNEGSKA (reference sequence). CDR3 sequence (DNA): TGCAGTGCTAGACCTAGCGGGAGGGCCACAGATACGCAGTATTTT. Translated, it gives CSARPSGRATDTQYF.

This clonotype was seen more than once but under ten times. This chain's CDR3 is CASSQPPGTGGTEAFF. In nucleotides, the CDR3 is TGCGCCAGCAGCCAACCCCCCGGGACAGGGGGCACTGAAGCTTTCTTT. J is TRBJ1-1 and V is TRBV4-1; 11 positions agree with TRBD1. The V gene's germline CDR1 is MGHRA and CDR2 YSYEKL. The CDR3 length is 16 residues. V shed 2 bases, J shed 4 bases, and the junction held 6 bases outside the gene matches.

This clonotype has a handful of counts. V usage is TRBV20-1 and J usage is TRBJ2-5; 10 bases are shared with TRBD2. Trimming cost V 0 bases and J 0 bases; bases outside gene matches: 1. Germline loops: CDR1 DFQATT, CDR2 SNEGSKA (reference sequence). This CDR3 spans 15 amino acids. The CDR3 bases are TGCAGTGCTAGAGATGGGACTAGCGACCAAGAGACCCAGTACTTC. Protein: CSARDGTSDQETQYF.

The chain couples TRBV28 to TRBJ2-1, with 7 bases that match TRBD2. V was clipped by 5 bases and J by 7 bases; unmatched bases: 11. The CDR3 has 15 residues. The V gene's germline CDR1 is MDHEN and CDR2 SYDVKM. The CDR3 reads CASSPPGTKSNEQFF. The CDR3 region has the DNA TGTGCCAGCAGTCCCCCCGGGACTAAGTCGAATGAGCAGTTCTTC.

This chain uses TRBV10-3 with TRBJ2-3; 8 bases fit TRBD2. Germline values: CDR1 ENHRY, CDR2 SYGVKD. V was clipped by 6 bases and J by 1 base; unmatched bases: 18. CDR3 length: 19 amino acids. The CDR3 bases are TGTGCCATCAGCGCTCGGAGCGGGGGAGGTCCTCCAGGCACAGATACGCAGTATTTT. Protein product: CAISARSGGGPPGTDTQYF.

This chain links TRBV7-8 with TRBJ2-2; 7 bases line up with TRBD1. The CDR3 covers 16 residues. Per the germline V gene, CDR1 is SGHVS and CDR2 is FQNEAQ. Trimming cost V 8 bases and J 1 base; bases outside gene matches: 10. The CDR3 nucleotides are TGTGCCAGCCACCCCCCGACAGGGCTGAACACCGGGGAGCTGTTTTTT. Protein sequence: CASHPPTGLNTGELFF.

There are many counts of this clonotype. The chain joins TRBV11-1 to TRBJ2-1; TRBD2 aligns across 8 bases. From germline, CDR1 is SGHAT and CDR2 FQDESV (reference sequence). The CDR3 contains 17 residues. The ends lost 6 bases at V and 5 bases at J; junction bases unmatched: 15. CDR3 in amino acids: CASSPPLSGTPHNEQFF. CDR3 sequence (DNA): TGTGCCAGCAGTCCCCCTCTTAGCGGGACCCCGCACAATGAGCAGTTCTTC.

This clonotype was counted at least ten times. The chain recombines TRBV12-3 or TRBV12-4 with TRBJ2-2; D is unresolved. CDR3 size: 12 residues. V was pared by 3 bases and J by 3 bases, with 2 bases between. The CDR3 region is CASSFHTGELFF. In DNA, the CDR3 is TGTGCCAGCAGTTTTCACACCGGGGAGCTGTTTTTT.

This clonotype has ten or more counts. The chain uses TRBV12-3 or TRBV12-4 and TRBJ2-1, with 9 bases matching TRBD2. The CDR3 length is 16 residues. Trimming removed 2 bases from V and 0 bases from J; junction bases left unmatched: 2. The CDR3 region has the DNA TGTGCCAGCAGTTTATGGCGGGGGGGCTCCTACAATGAGCAGTTCTTC. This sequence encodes CASSLWRGGSYNEQFF.

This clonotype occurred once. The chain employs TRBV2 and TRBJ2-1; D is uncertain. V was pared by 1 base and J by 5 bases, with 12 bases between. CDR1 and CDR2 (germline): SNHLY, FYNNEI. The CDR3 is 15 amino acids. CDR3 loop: CASSEGGLGNNEQFF. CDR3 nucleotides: TGTGCCAGCAGTGAAGGTGGGTTGGGGAACAATGAGCAGTTCTTC.

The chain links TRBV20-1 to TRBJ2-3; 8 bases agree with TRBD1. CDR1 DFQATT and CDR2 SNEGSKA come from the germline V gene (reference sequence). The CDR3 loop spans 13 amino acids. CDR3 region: CSGQGRITDTQYF. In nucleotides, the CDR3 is TGCAGCGGACAGGGAAGAATCACAGATACGCAGTATTTT.

The CDR3 spells CASSVREQFF. CDR3 DNA: TGTGCCAGCAGTGTGCGTGAGCAGTTCTTC. The chain is built from TRBV2 and TRBJ2-1; D is ambiguous. Germline V lookup: CDR1 SNHLY, CDR2 FYNNEI. This CDR3 has 10 amino acids. V lost 4 bases, J lost 9 bases, and 4 bases lay in between.

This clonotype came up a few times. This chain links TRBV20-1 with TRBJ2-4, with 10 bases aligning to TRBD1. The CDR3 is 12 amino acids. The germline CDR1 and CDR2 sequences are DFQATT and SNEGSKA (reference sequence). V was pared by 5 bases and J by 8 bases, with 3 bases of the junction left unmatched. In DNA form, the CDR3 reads TGCAGTGCTCCGGGGACAGGGGACATTCAGTACTTC. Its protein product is CSAPGTGDIQYF.

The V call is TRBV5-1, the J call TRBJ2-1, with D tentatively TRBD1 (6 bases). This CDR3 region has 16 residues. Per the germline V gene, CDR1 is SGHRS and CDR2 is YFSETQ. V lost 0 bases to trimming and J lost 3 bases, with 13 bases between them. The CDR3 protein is CASSLVQGSFYNEQFF. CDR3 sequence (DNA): TGCGCCAGCAGCTTGGTTCAGGGGTCCTTCTACAATGAGCAGTTCTTC.

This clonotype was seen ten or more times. The CDR3 spells CASTDSGTGPYEQYF. CDR3 DNA: TGTGCCAGCACCGACTCCGGGACAGGGCCTTACGAGCAGTACTTC. V gene TRBV6-1 combines with J gene TRBJ2-7, with 9 bases matching TRBD1. Germline V gene data show CDR1 as MNHNS and CDR2 as SASEGT. V was clipped by 7 bases and J by 4 bases; unmatched bases: 11. This CDR3 spans 15 amino acids.

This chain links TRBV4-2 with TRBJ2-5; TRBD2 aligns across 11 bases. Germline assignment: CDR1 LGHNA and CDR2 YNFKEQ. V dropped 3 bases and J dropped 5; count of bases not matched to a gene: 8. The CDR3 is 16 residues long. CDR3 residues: CASSHRLAGGGETQYF. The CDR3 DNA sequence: TGTGCCAGCAGCCACCGATTAGCGGGGGGGGGCGAGACCCAGTACTTC.

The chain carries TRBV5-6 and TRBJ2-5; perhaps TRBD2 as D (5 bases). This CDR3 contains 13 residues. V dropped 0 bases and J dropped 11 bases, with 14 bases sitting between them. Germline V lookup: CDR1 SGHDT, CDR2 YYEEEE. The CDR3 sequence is CASSLGGLSAQYF. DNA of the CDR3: TGTGCCAGCAGCTTGGGCGGACTGTCGGCTCAGTACTTC.

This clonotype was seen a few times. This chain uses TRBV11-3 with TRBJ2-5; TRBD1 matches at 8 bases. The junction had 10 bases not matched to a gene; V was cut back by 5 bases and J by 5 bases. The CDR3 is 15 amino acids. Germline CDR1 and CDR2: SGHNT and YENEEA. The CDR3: CASSPTGERGETQYF. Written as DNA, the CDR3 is TGTGCCAGCAGCCCGACAGGGGAACGGGGGGAGACCCAGTACTTC.

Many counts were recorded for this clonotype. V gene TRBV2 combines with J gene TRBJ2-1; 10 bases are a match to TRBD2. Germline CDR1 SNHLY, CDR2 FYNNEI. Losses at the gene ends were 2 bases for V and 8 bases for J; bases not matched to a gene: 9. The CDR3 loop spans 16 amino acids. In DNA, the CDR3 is TGTGCCAGCAGTGAAAGCAGGACTAGCGGCCAAGATGAGCAGTTCTTC. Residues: CASSESRTSGQDEQFF.

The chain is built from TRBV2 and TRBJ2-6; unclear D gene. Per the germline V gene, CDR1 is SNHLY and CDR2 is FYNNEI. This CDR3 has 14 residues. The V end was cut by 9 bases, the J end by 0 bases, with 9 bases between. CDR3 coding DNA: TGTGCCAGTCAGACTGACTCTGGGGCCAACGTCCTGACTTTC. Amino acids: CASQTDSGANVLTF.

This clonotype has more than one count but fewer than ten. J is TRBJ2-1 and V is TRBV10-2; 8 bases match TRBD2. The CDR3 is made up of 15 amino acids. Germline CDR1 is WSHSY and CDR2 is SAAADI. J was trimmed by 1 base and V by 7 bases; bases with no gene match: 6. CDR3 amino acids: CASTWGTRSYNEQFF. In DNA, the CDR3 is TGCGCCAGCACTTGGGGGACTAGGTCCTACAATGAGCAGTTCTTC.

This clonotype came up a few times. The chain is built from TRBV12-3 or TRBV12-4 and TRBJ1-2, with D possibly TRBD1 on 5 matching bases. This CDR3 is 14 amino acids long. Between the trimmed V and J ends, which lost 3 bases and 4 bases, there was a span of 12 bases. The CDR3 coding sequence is TGTGCCAGCAGTTTCCCCGGGGCTTTCTATGGCTACACCTTC. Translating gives CASSFPGAFYGYTF.

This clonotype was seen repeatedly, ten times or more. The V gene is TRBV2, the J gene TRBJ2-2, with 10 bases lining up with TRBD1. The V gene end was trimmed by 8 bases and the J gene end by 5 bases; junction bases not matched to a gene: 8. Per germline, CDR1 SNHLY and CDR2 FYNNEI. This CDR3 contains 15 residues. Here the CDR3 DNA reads TGTGCCAGCCGCGTGGGACAGGGGCATACCGGGGAGCTGTTTTTT. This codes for CASRVGQGHTGELFF. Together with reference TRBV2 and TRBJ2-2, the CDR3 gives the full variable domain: EPEVTQTPSHQVTQMGQEVILRCVPISNHLYFYWYRQILGQKVEFLVSFYNNEISEKSEIFDDQFSVERPDGSNFTLKIRSTKLEDSAMYFCASRVGQGHTGELFFGEGSRLTVL.

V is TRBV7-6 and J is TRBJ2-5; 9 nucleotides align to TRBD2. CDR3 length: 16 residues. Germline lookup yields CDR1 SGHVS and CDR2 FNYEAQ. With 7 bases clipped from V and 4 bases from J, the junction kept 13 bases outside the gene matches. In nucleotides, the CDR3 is TGTGCCAGCACCTTGGTACCGTCTAGCGGGGTAGAGACCCAGTACTTC. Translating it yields CASTLVPSSGVETQYF. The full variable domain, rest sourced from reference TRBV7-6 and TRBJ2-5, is GAGVSQSPRYKVTKRGQDVALRCDPISGHVSLYWYRQALGQGPEFLTYFNYEAQQDKSGLPNDRFSAERPEGSISTLTIQRTEQRDSAMYRCASTLVPSSGVETQYFGPGTRLLVL.

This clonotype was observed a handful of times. Written as DNA, the CDR3 is TGTGCCAGCAGCACACAACTAGCGGACTACAATGAGCAGTTCTTC. It is translated as CASSTQLADYNEQFF. The chain couples TRBV6-2 or TRBV6-3 to TRBJ2-1; 8 nucleotides line up with TRBD2. This CDR3 comprises 15 residues. Germline V lookup: CDR1 MNHEY, CDR2 SVGEGT. The V and J ends lost 6 bases and 3 bases, in that order; junction bases with no gene match: 7.

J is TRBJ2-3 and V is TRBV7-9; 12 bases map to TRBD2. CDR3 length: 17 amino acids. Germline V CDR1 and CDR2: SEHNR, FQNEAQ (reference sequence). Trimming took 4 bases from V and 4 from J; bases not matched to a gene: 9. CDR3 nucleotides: TGTGCCAGCAGCTCCCTGAACGGACTAGCGGGGTCAGATACGCAGTATTTT. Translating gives CASSSLNGLAGSDTQYF.

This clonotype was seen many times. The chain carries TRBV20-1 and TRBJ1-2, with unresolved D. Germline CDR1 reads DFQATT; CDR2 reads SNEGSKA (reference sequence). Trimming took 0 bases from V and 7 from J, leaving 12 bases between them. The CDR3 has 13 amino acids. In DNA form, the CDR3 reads TGCAGTGCTAGAGATCGGTCCGGGTTTGGCTACACCTTC. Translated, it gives CSARDRSGFGYTF.

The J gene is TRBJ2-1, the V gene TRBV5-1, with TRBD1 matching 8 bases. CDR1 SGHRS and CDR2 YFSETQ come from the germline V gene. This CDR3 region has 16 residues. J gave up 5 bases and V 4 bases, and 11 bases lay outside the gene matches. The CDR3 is CASSLRTGKDNNEQFF. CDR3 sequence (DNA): TGCGCCAGCAGCCTTCGGACAGGGAAAGACAACAATGAGCAGTTCTTC.

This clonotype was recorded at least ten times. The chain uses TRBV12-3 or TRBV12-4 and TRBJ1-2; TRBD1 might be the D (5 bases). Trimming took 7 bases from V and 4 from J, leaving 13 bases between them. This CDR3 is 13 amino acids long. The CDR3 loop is CASTTRGVYGYTF. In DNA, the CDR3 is TGTGCCAGCACCACTCGGGGGGTCTATGGCTACACCTTC.

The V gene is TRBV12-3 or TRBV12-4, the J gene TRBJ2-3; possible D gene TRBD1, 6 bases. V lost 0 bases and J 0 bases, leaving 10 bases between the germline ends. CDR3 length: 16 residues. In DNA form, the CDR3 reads TGTGCCAGCAGTTTAGCCAGGGGTGGGAGCACAGATACGCAGTATTTT. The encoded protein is CASSLARGGSTDTQYF.